A selection of T cell receptor beta chains follows, all from one sample in a study of Graves' ophthalmopathy and Graves' hyperthyroidism. TCRdb re-called the multiplex PCR reads through MiXCR, storing one row per CDR3 protein. The sample contains 200,000 to 300,000 distinct CDR3 sequences, approximately 42% of which appear only once. Material: peripheral blood. These receptors all stem from an adult man with Graves' ophthalmopathy. The CDR3 runs from the conserved cysteine through the conserved F or W. D genes are given only for firm matches. The size entry is marked missing in some rows and otherwise reads once, few, many or a size class.

size: -; D: -; V: TRBV20-1; J: TRBJ2-2; CDR3: CSARWSYTGGLFF; DNA: TGCAGTGCTCGCTGGTCGTACACCGGGGGGCTGTTTTTT
size: -; D: -; V: TRBV2; J: TRBJ2-7; CDR3: CASTKTEPYEQYF; DNA: TGTGCCAGCACCAAAACAGAGCCCTACGAGCAGTACTTC
size: -; D: -; V: TRBV7-9; J: TRBJ2-7; CDR3: CASSLAQTSSYEQYF; DNA: TGTGCCAGCAGCTTAGCTCAGACGAGCTCCTACGAGCAGTACTTC
size: -; D: TRBD1; V: TRBV29-1; J: TRBJ2-3; CDR3: CSVARDRATDTQYF; DNA: TGCAGCGTTGCGAGGGACAGAGCCACAGATACGCAGTATTTT
size: many; D: -; V: TRBV19; J: TRBJ1-2; CDR3: CASTTNGGIYGYTF; DNA: TGTGCCAGTACTACAAATGGAGGGATCTATGGCTACACCTTC
size: -; D: -; V: TRBV5-1; J: TRBJ1-1; CDR3: CASSLAAGSHTEAFF; DNA: TGCGCCAGCAGCTTGGCGGCAGGGTCGCACACTGAAGCTTTCTTT
size: -; D: -; V: TRBV29-1; J: TRBJ2-5; CDR3: CSVGAGGGETQYF; DNA: TGCAGCGTTGGGGCAGGCGGAGGAGAGACCCAGTACTTC
size: -; D: TRBD1; V: TRBV20-1; J: TRBJ2-2; CDR3: CSASGQGAGGELFF; DNA: TGCAGTGCTAGCGGTCAGGGGGCCGGCGGGGAGCTGTTTTTT
size: many; D: -; V: TRBV29-1; J: TRBJ1-5; CDR3: CSVGQGGQPQHF; DNA: TGCAGCGTTGGCCAGGGAGGTCAGCCCCAGCATTTT
size: -; D: -; V: TRBV2; J: TRBJ2-7; CDR3: CASSDVRGYEQYF; DNA: TGTGCCAGCAGTGATGTCAGGGGCTACGAGCAGTACTTC
size: many; D: -; V: TRBV20-1; J: TRBJ1-6; CDR3: CSARSGNYNSPLHF; DNA: TGCAGTGCTAGAAGCGGGAATTATAATTCACCCCTCCACTTT
size: many; D: -; V: TRBV29-1; J: TRBJ1-2; CDR3: CSVEGRAYGYTF; DNA: TGCAGCGTTGAGGGTCGAGCCTATGGCTACACCTTC
size: -; D: -; V: TRBV20-1; J: TRBJ2-5; CDR3: CSARVGVETQYF; DNA: TGCAGTGCTAGAGTCGGGGTGGAGACCCAGTACTTC
size: -; D: -; V: TRBV5-4; J: TRBJ1-4; CDR3: CASSSTGTRGEKLFF; DNA: TGTGCCAGCAGTTCTACAGGGACCAGGGGTGAAAAACTGTTTTTT
size: -; D: TRBD1; V: TRBV12-3/TRBV12-4; J: TRBJ1-5; CDR3: CASNPDRISNQPQHF; DNA: TGTGCCAGCAACCCGGACAGGATCAGCAATCAGCCCCAGCATTTT
size: few; D: -; V: TRBV19; J: TRBJ2-2; CDR3: CASSTDRAEATGELFF; DNA: TGTGCCAGTAGTACGGACCGGGCCGAGGCCACCGGGGAGCTGTTTTTT
size: -; D: -; V: TRBV2; J: TRBJ1-2; CDR3: CTRPSGTHGYTF; DNA: TGTACCAGGCCTTCAGGGACCCATGGCTACACCTTC
size: few; D: -; V: TRBV20-1; J: TRBJ1-5; CDR3: CSARGPRGGNQPQHF; DNA: TGCAGTGCTAGAGGTCCCAGGGGTGGCAATCAGCCCCAGCATTTT
size: -; D: -; V: TRBV29-1; J: TRBJ1-4; CDR3: CSARRGVLATNEKLFF; DNA: TGCAGCGCCCGCCGGGGGGTCCTCGCAACTAATGAAAAACTGTTTTTT
size: -; D: -; V: TRBV10-3; J: TRBJ1-4; CDR3: CASRKDSYGKLFF; DNA: TGTGCCAGCAGAAAGGACAGTTACGGAAAACTGTTTTTT
size: -; D: -; V: TRBV10-3; J: TRBJ1-3; CDR3: CAISLQGTGGNTIYF; DNA: TGTGCCATCAGCCTACAGGGTACGGGTGGAAACACCATATATTTT
size: -; D: TRBD2; V: TRBV7-2; J: TRBJ2-7; CDR3: CASSLSSGVYEQYF; DNA: TGTGCCAGCAGCTTATCTAGCGGTGTCTACGAGCAGTACTTC
size: -; D: TRBD2; V: TRBV14; J: TRBJ2-7; CDR3: CASSHELTSGPYEQYF; DNA: TGTGCCAGCAGCCATGAGTTGACTAGCGGACCGTACGAGCAGTACTTC
size: many; D: -; V: TRBV29-1; J: TRBJ1-1; CDR3: CSVLGAVSTEAFF; DNA: TGCAGCGTTCTGGGGGCTGTAAGCACTGAAGCTTTCTTT
size: -; D: TRBD1; V: TRBV15; J: TRBJ1-2; CDR3: CATSTGTVNYGYTF; DNA: TGTGCCACCAGCACCGGGACAGTTAACTATGGCTACACCTTC
size: few; D: -; V: TRBV6-5; J: TRBJ1-3; CDR3: CASSFGFSGNTIYF; DNA: TGTGCCAGCAGTTTTGGATTCTCTGGAAACACCATATATTTT
size: -; D: -; V: TRBV9; J: TRBJ1-1; CDR3: CASSGQAPNTEAFF; DNA: TGTGCCAGCAGCGGACAGGCCCCGAACACTGAAGCTTTCTTT
size: -; D: -; V: TRBV15; J: TRBJ2-5; CDR3: CATSRGDGQETQYF; DNA: TGTGCCACCAGCAGGGGGGACGGACAGGAGACCCAGTACTTC
size: few; D: -; V: TRBV20-1; J: TRBJ1-2; CDR3: CSASQSYGYTF; DNA: TGCAGTGCCAGCCAGTCCTATGGCTACACCTTC
size: -; D: TRBD1; V: TRBV12-3/TRBV12-4; J: TRBJ2-5; CDR3: CASRAGGVETQYF; DNA: TGTGCCAGCAGGGCAGGGGGAGTGGAGACCCAGTACTTC
size: -; D: -; V: TRBV7-2; J: TRBJ1-2; CDR3: CASSLAGGATRGGYTF; DNA: TGTGCCAGCAGCTTAGCCGGGGGGGCAACCAGAGGGGGCTACACCTTC
size: -; D: TRBD1; V: TRBV6-2/TRBV6-3; J: TRBJ1-6; CDR3: CASSSRGPDSPLHF; DNA: TGTGCCAGCAGTAGCAGGGGGCCGGATTCACCCCTCCACTTT
size: -; D: -; V: TRBV19; J: TRBJ2-5; CDR3: CASSSVTAETQYF; DNA: TGTGCCAGTAGTAGCGTCACCGCAGAGACCCAGTACTTC
size: once; D: -; V: TRBV12-3/TRBV12-4; J: TRBJ2-5; CDR3: CASSGGTEETQYF; DNA: TGTGCCAGCTCTGGGGGGACCGAAGAGACCCAGTACTTC
size: -; D: -; V: TRBV5-1; J: TRBJ2-7; CDR3: CASSLESVYEQYF; DNA: TGCGCCAGCAGCTTGGAGTCTGTCTACGAGCAGTACTTC
size: -; D: -; V: TRBV14; J: TRBJ1-2; CDR3: CASSQGAGRNYGYTF; DNA: TGTGCCAGCAGCCAAGGAGCCGGCAGGAACTATGGCTACACCTTC
size: -; D: -; V: TRBV10-3; J: TRBJ1-5; CDR3: CASSYSKNTPKPQHF; DNA: TGTGCCAGCAGTTACTCGAAGAACACCCCGAAGCCCCAGCATTTT
size: -; D: -; V: TRBV20-1; J: TRBJ1-3; CDR3: CSARTDSVGNTIYF; DNA: TGCAGTGCTAGGACGGACAGCGTCGGAAACACCATATATTTT
size: few; D: TRBD1; V: TRBV5-8; J: TRBJ1-2; CDR3: CASSARDRGPSNYGYTF; DNA: TGTGCCAGCAGCGCCCGGGACAGGGGCCCGTCTAACTATGGCTACACCTTC
size: -; D: TRBD1; V: TRBV15; J: TRBJ1-1; CDR3: CATSSPGGATEAFF; DNA: TGTGCCACCAGCAGTCCAGGGGGGGCCACTGAAGCTTTCTTT
size: -; D: -; V: TRBV20-1; J: TRBJ1-3; CDR3: CSACAPSSGNTIYF; DNA: TGCAGTGCCTGCGCACCGAGCTCTGGAAACACCATATATTTT
size: -; D: -; V: TRBV7-7; J: TRBJ1-1; CDR3: CASSLMSGTEAFF; DNA: TGTGCTAGCAGCTTAATGTCGGGCACTGAAGCTTTCTTT
size: -; D: TRBD1; V: TRBV5-1; J: TRBJ2-1; CDR3: CASSPGTGHYNEQFF; DNA: TGCGCCAGCAGCCCCGGGACAGGGCACTACAATGAGCAGTTCTTC
size: -; D: -; V: TRBV7-2; J: TRBJ2-7; CDR3: CACGGEIYYEQYF; DNA: TGTGCCTGCGGCGGGGAAATATACTACGAGCAGTACTTC